Described below is a single TCR beta chain sequence and its context. The target antigen is unknown. From around 500 ng of total RNA, TCR beta-specific cDNA was reverse-transcribed using a constant-region primer. Three nested multiplex PCR rounds of slightly modified ARM-PCR generated TCR beta libraries. With TRBV1-TRBV30 forward primers and a C-beta reverse primer, the first two PCR rounds were run for around 11 cycles each. In TCRdb, the multiplex PCR reads were re-called with MiXCR into one record per CDR3 protein. The sample holds approximately 190,000 distinct CDR3 sequences; approximately 86% are singletons and the top ten take over 15%. The CDR3 is made up of 17 amino acids. V was clipped by 3 bases and J by 6 bases, with 22 bases between them. Looked up from germline, CDR1 is LNHDA and CDR2 is SQIVND (reference sequence). Both RNA and DNA were isolated together from about 21-30 mg of bulk tissue that had not been sorted.

The data were obtained in a study of tumor-infiltrating lymphocytes in primary liver carcinoma. Whole-study context: Spanning 30 to 69 years of age, the patients were men and women. Study-wide points: Only around 7.5-24% of top clones occurred in all five tumor regions. Overlap between tumor regions exceeded overlap of tumor with adjacent tissue or blood. Tumor tissue displayed a significantly greater top-250-clone fraction than blood (p = 0.039).

The sample consisted of tumor tissue from primary liver carcinoma. This sequence originates from a man aged 40-49 years with primary liver carcinoma and hepatitis B virus infection. The chain uses TRBV19 and TRBJ2-3, with D unresolved. The CDR3 DNA reads TGTGCCAGTAGTATCGGGTCGGTGATGGGCCCTGGGGATACGCAGTATTTT. This sequence encodes CASSIGSVMGPGDTQYF.